What follows are 4 T cell receptor beta chains derived from one specimen sequenced in a study of cytomegalovirus exposure and HLA in healthy donors. 60 Vbeta and 13 Jbeta primers were used in PCR. TCRdb's copy holds only in-frame clones and misses some; the assay was immunoSEQ multiplex PCR. The profile shows fewer than 250,000 clones, around 79% of them singletons. The sequenced sample consisted of PBMCs. The receptors come from a man aged 18 to 30 in good health and CMV-seronegative.

This chain joins TRBV29-1 and TRBJ2-4; D is possibly TRBD1 (6 bases). Germline-derived CDR1 and CDR2 are SQVTM and ANQGSEA. This CDR3 region has 12 residues. V lost 2 bases, J lost 7 bases, and 9 bases lay in between. The CDR3: CSVEPQGNIQYF. The CDR3 bases are TGCAGCGTTGAACCCCAGGGGAACATTCAGTACTTC.

The chain couples TRBV4-2 to TRBJ2-1; 7 bases are a match to TRBD2. Germline values: CDR1 LGHNA, CDR2 YNFKEQ. The ends lost 1 base at V and 0 bases at J; junction bases unmatched: 9. CDR3 length: 18 amino acids. The CDR3 DNA reads as TGTGCCAGCAGCCAAGGAACCTGGCGGGGGAGCTCCTACAATGAGCAGTTCTTC. Encoded protein: CASSQGTWRGSSYNEQFF.

Notes on this clone: One base separates it from a far larger clone, so it is likely a read error. The genes are TRBV4-2 and TRBJ2-6, with D uncertain. There are 16 residues in the CDR3. Germline CDR1 and CDR2: LGHNA and YNFKEQ. The V gene lost 0 bases and the J gene lost 2 bases, with 8 bases spanning the gap. The CDR3 sequence is CASSQDATPGANVLTF. CDR3 in DNA: TGTGCCAGCAGCCAAGATGCCACTCCTGGGGCCAACGTCCTGACTTTC.

The chain couples TRBV9 to TRBJ1-4, with D perhaps TRBD1 (5 bases). Trimming removed 1 base at V and 2 bases at J, with 9 bases between. The CDR3 spans 15 residues. Per germline, CDR1 SGDLS and CDR2 YYNGEE. CDR3 in DNA: TGTGCCAGCAGCGTATTGGCAGGGACTAATGAAAAACTGTTTTTT. Protein product: CASSVLAGTNEKLFF.